The present T cell receptor (beta chain) was sequenced within a study of CD8 T cells in ankylosing spondylitis. Study-wide findings and caveats: Certain motif variants had earlier appeared in reactive arthritis synovial fluid and blood. Disease-linked clones, CD8+, were relatively rare in peripheral blood. There was a TCR beta motif, made of 7 or 8 highly homologous variants, that appeared characteristic of ankylosing spondylitis blood.

Comment on this clonotype: The target antigen is unknown.

Each TCR beta library was made by quantitative 5'-RACE that incorporated molecular barcodes. From the 5' RACE reads, TCRdb called clonotypes with MiXCR, one entry per CDR3 protein. The sample records fewer than 250,000 distinct CDR3 sequences, 10% being singletons. From germline, CDR1 is SGHRS and CDR2 YFSETQ. The CDR3 contains 14 residues. Trimming at V came to 2 bases and at J to 6 bases, leaving 4 bases not matched to a gene. The J gene is TRBJ2-7, the V gene TRBV5-1, with 11 bases aligning to TRBD2. This TCR was recovered from a male donor with ankylosing spondylitis or in good health (not recorded which). The sample consisted of blood, either unsorted or a sorted T cell fraction (not recorded which). The DNA for the CDR3 is TGCGCCAGCAGCTTTCCTAGCGGGAGGAGCGAGCAGTACTTC. This translates into CASSFPSGRSEQYF.